This T cell receptor (beta chain) emerged from a study of control samples from healthy donors and cancer patients. Losses at the gene ends were 6 bases for V and 6 bases for J; bases not matched to a gene: 8. The CDR3 covers 14 residues. CDR1 MNHEY and CDR2 SMNVEV come from the germline V gene (reference sequence). Clones were sequenced by immunoSEQ multiplex PCR, and TCRdb holds only the in-frame ones, with some missing. Among some 87,000 clones listed, 91% were seen once. The sample consisted of blood. The gene calls are TRBV27 and TRBJ2-1, with 7 bases matching TRBD1. The sequence was obtained from a man aged 30-40 years in good health. CDR3 bases: TGTGCCAGCAGAGGGACAGCTCACCCCAATGAGCAGTTCTTC. This codes for CASRGTAHPNEQFF.